This TCR beta chain stems from a study of T-cell reconstitution after alpha-beta-depleted transplantation in children (dated by TCRdb to the mid-2010s). Looking at the study overall: Using TCR repertoire profiling, the study followed T-cell immune reconstitution in a quantitative way in children after TCRalphabeta/CD19-depleted allogeneic hematopoietic cell transplantation. The research as a whole found: Apparently early alphabetaT-cell count recovery about two months after transplant reportedly relied on only several hundred rapidly expanded clones derived from non-depleted graft cells. In some patients, the high TCRbeta diversity seen at day 60 was put down to recipient T cells and intrathymic progenitors that had survived conditioning. The frequencies of hyperexpanded clones fell over the following months, and after one year, T-cell counts and TCRbeta diversity were mostly attributed to newly produced T cells.

The germline V gene encodes CDR1 MNHNS and CDR2 SASEGT. Ends trimmed: V by 5 bases, J by 2 bases; bases unmatched to a gene: 5. The CDR3 starts with the cysteine, ends with the phenylalanine, and has 14 residues. Here the CDR3 DNA is all that survives: 42 bases in frame from base 1. This clonotype has more than one count but fewer than ten. Its cognate antigen has yet to be identified. No qualities accompany the bases; no much larger clone lies one base away. Libraries were made using PCR. Sequenced on an Illumina HiSeq 2500. To normalize quantification of the TCRbeta repertoire, the TCR libraries were built with molecular barcoding that relied on unique molecular identifiers. The public sequencing data were trimmed at Q25 with fastp and processed into clonotypes with MiXCR by TCRdb, which kept only in-frame beta chains. CDR3 protein sequences are deduplicated, and each keeps its most common genes and DNA. Recorded for this sample are about 260,000 distinct CDR3 sequences; roughly 8.2% of them occurred a single time. The biggest ten clones account for nearly 6.5% of the sample.

The meaning of the sample's treatment or condition label: allogeneic hematopoietic cell transplantation with graft depleted of TCRalphabeta T cells and CD19 B cells. The children who served as transplant recipients had been given grafts of TCRalphabeta/CD19-depleted allogeneic hematopoietic cells. The clonotype originates from a male patient between 10 and 17 years old who had a stem cell transplant for acute lymphoblastic leukemia, so the T cells may come from the graft donor. Sample: PBMCs, mostly from graft donor cells, taken 180 days after TCRalphabeta/CD19-depleted stem cell transplant. The chain is assembled from TRBV6-1 and TRBJ1-2; 7 middle bases align to TRBD1. CDR3 region: CASSLQTGNYGYTF. The DNA sequence reads TGTGCCAGCAGTCTTCAGACAGGGAACTATGGCTACACCTTC.